This TCR beta chain was identified in a study of Graves' ophthalmopathy and Graves' hyperthyroidism. Amplified material comprised TCR beta CDR3 regions derived from RNA transcripts. HTBI-primed first-round RT-PCR preceded second-round multiplex PCR. TCRdb itself ran the multiplex PCR reads through MiXCR, one entry per CDR3 protein. The table has about 590,000 distinct CDR3 sequences, less than 45% seen once. CDR3 length: 15 amino acids. CDR1 is SNHLY, CDR2 FYNNEI, per germline. V lost 4 bases, J lost 2 bases, and 5 bases stayed unmatched. Patients were excluded if they had other autoimmune diseases or uncontrolled infections, and likewise if pregnancy or lactation applied. The diagnostic workup employed clinical symptoms, serum thyroxine, TRAb, thyroid ultrasound and orbital computed tomography.

This receptor was identified in an adult man with Graves' hyperthyroidism. Sequencing was performed on peripheral blood or thyroid tissue (not recorded which). The rearrangement uses TRBV2 and TRBJ2-5; 9 nucleotides align to TRBD2. The CDR3 DNA reads TGTGCCAGCAGTGGGGGGACTAGCAATCAAGAGACCCAGTACTTC. It encodes CASSGGTSNQETQYF.